Listed below are T cell receptor beta chains from one sample, sequenced in a study of T cells in localized non-small cell lung cancer. The protocol was immunoSEQ multiplex PCR, while the TCRdb copy is restricted to in-frame clones and leaves out a portion. The data show about 74,000 clones, roughly 84% seen once. The sequenced sample was peripheral blood, obtained before any cancer treatment. These receptors were taken from an older female donor with stage I lung adenocarcinoma. The CDR3 runs from the conserved cysteine through the conserved F or W. Each record gives: clone size, D gene, V gene, J gene, CDR3 length, CDR3 DNA, CDR3 protein. The D gene is left open where the match is weak. Rows give clone size only sometimes, using once, few, many, or a class for an expanded clone.

>NA|NA|TRBV18|TRBJ2-1|15
TGTGCCAGCTCACCTGGGACTGGCTCCTACAATGAGCAGTTCTTC
CASSPGTGSYNEQFF
>NA|NA|TRBV28|TRBJ2-7|14
TGTGCCAGCAGACTCCGGGGTCCCTACTACGAGCAGTACTTC
CASRLRGPYYEQYF
>NA|NA|TRBV28|TRBJ2-5|14
TGTGCCAGCGGGGAAAGGAAGAGGGAAGAGACCCAGTACTTC
CASGERKREETQYF
>NA|NA|TRBV28|TRBJ2-7|14
TGTGCCAGCAGAATACAGGCGAACTCCTACGAGCAGTACTTC
CASRIQANSYEQYF
>few|NA|TRBV11-2|TRBJ2-3|12
TGTGCCAGCAGCACCCGCACAGATACGCAGTATTTT
CASSTRTDTQYF
>once|NA|TRBV5-4|TRBJ2-4|15
TGTGCCAGCAGCTTCACTGCGGGAGCCAAAAACATTCAGTACTTC
CASSFTAGAKNIQYF
>NA|NA|TRBV9|TRBJ2-1|14
TGTGCCAGCAGCGTGACTCAGTCCTACAATGAGCAGTTCTTC
CASSVTQSYNEQFF
>NA|NA|TRBV6-7|TRBJ2-7|15
TGTGCCAGCAGTTCCCGACTACTTAGCTCCTACGAGCAGTACTTC
CASSSRLLSSYEQYF
>once|NA|TRBV6-1|TRBJ1-2|13
TGTGCCAGCGGTGAGGGGCGGGCCTATGGCTACACCTTC
CASGEGRAYGYTF
>NA|NA|TRBV5-4|TRBJ2-5|13
TGTGCCAGCAGCTCGGACAGACAAGAGACCCAGTACTTC
CASSSDRQETQYF
>few|TRBD1|TRBV6-1|TRBJ1-6|15
TGTGCCAGCAGTGAGGTACAGGGGGCTCGTTCACCCCTCCACTTT
CASSEVQGARSPLHF
>NA|NA|TRBV5-6|TRBJ2-5|14
TGTGCCAGCAGCCCGCAGGGTTTCGGAGAGACCCAGTACTTC
CASSPQGFGETQYF
>NA|NA|TRBV4-2|TRBJ1-1|16
TGTGCCAGCAGCCCGACGGACGGCAGATTGAACACTGAAGCTTTCTTT
CASSPTDGRLNTEAFF
>NA|NA|TRBV7-9|TRBJ2-7|15
TGTGCCAGCAGCCCTAAGGCGGGGCGATCCTACGAGCAGTACTTC
CASSPKAGRSYEQYF
>once|NA|TRBV7-3|TRBJ2-1|15
TGTGCCAGCAGCTCGATCGAGAGCTCCTACAATGAGCAGTTCTTC
CASSSIESSYNEQFF
>NA|TRBD1|TRBV5-1|TRBJ1-4|14
TGCGCCAGCAGCTTGGGACAGGGTGAGGAAAAACTGTTTTTT
CASSLGQGEEKLFF
>NA|TRBD1|TRBV29-1|TRBJ2-5|14
TGCAGCGTTCGGACAGGGGGGTCACAGGGAGGCCAGTACTTC
CSVRTGGSQGGQYF
>NA|TRBD2|TRBV28|TRBJ2-3|16
TGTGCCAGCAGTACCCCTCTAGCGGGAGTCACAGATACGCAGTATTTT
CASSTPLAGVTDTQYF
>few|TRBD2|TRBV11-2|TRBJ2-7|14
TGTGCCAGCAGCTTAGTAGCGGGTCCCTACGAGCAGTACTTC
CASSLVAGPYEQYF
>NA|NA|TRBV19|TRBJ2-5|11
TGTGCCAGTAGTACAGACCGGACCCAGTACTTC
CASSTDRTQYF
>NA|NA|TRBV5-4|TRBJ2-2|15
TGTGCCAGCAGCCGGAGGGGGGAGAGCACCGGGGAGCTGTTTTTT
CASSRRGESTGELFF
>few|NA|TRBV4-1|TRBJ1-1|19
TGCGCCAGCAGCCGAATCAGCGGGCCAAGGGGGTTCCCAAACACTGAAGCTTTCTTT
CASSRISGPRGFPNTEAFF
>few|TRBD1|TRBV5-4|TRBJ1-6|13
TGTGCCAGCAGCGGGGACAGGGGTTCACCCCTCCACTTT
CASSGDRGSPLHF
>once|NA|TRBV6-6|TRBJ1-5|14
TGTGCCGGCTCGCAGGGGATGGGCTATCAGCCCCAGCATTTT
CAGSQGMGYQPQHF
>NA|TRBD2|TRBV11-3|TRBJ2-3|16
TGTGCCAGCAGCTCGCTAGCGGGGGCCCGCACAGATACGCAGTATTTT
CASSSLAGARTDTQYF
>NA|NA|TRBV7-2|TRBJ2-1|15
TGTGCCAGCAGCCAGGCCAGCGGGCGGAACAATGAGCAGTTCTTC
CASSQASGRNNEQFF
>NA|TRBD1|TRBV11-2|TRBJ2-1|13
TGTGCCAGCAGCACAGACAGGGAGCGTGAGCAGTTCTTC
CASSTDREREQFF
>NA|TRBD1|TRBV5-1|TRBJ1-3|14
TGCGCCAGCAGCCCACAGGGGTCCGGAAACACCATATATTTT
CASSPQGSGNTIYF
>NA|NA|TRBV7-2|TRBJ2-2|15
TGTGCCAGCAGCTTTGGGATTGCGGACACCGGGGAGCTGTTTTTT
CASSFGIADTGELFF
>NA|NA|TRBV19|TRBJ1-1|15
TGTGCCAGTAGTTCCCGTCCTTTTCTGAACACTGAAGCTTTCTTT
CASSSRPFLNTEAFF